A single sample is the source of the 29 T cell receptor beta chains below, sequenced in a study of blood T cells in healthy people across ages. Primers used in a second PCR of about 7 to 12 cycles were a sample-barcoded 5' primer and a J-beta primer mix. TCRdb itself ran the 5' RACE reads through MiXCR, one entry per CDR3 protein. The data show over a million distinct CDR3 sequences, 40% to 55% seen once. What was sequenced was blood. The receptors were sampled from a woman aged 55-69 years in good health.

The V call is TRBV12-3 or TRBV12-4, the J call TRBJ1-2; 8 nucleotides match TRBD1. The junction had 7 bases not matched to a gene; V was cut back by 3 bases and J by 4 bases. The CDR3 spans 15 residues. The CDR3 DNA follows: TGTGCCAGCAGTTTCCCCGGACAGGGCAGCTATGGCTACACCTTC. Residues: CASSFPGQGSYGYTF.

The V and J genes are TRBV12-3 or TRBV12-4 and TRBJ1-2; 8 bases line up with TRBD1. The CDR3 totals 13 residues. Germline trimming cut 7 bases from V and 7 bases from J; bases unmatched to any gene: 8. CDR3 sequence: CASTHRGVVGYTF. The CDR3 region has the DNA TGTGCCAGCACCCACAGGGGGGTCGTTGGCTACACCTTC.

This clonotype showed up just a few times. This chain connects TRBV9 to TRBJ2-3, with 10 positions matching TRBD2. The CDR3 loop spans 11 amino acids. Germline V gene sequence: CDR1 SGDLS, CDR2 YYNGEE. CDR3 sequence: CASGRSDTQYF. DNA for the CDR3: TGTGCTAGCGGGAGGTCTGATACGCAGTATTTT.

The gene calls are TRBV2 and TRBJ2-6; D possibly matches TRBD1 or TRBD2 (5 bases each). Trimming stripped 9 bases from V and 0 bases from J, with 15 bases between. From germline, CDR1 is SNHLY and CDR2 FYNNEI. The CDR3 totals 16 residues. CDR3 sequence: CASNFDGASGANVLTF. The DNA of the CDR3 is TGTGCCAGTAATTTTGACGGGGCCTCTGGGGCCAACGTCCTGACTTTC.

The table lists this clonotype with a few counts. The CDR3 protein is CASSYGDSGANVLTF. The CDR3 coding sequence is TGTGCCAGCAGTTATGGGGACTCTGGGGCCAACGTCCTGACTTTC. The rearrangement uses TRBV6-5 and TRBJ2-6; D unclear. The germline gives CDR1 MNHEY, CDR2 SVGAGI. Trimming took off 3 bases at V and 0 bases at J, with 6 bases between the two ends. This CDR3 contains 15 residues.

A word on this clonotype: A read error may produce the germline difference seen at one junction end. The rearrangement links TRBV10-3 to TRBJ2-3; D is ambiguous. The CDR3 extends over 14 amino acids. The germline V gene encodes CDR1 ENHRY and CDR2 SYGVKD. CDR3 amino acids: CAISAGRATDTQYF. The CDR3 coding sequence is TGTGCCATAAGTGCTGGCAGAGCCACAGATACGCAGTATTTT.

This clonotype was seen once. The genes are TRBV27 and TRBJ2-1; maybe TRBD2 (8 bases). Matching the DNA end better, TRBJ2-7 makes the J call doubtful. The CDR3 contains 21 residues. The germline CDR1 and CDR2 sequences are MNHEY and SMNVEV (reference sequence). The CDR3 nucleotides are TGTGCCAGCAGGGGGAGAGGCCATAGGGGGCTTAGCGGGAATTTCTACAATGAGCAGTACTTC. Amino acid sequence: CASRGRGHRGLSGNFYNEQYF.

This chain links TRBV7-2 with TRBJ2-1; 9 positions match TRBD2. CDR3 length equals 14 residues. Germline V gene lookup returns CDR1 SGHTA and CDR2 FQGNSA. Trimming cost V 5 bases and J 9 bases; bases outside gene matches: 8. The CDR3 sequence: CASSKGTSNTEQFF. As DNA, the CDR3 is TGTGCCAGCAGCAAAGGGACTAGCAACACTGAGCAGTTCTTC. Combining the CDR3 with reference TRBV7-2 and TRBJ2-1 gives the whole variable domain GAGVSQSPSNKVTEKGKDVELRCDPISGHTALYWYRQSLGQGLEFLIYFQGNSAPDKSGLPSDRFSAERTGGSVSTLTIQRTQQEDSAVYLCASSKGTSNTEQFFGPGTRLTVL.

The CDR3 reads CSARPSTSGTGELFF. CDR3 in DNA: TGCAGTGCTAGACCCTCGACTAGCGGGACCGGGGAGCTGTTTTTT. V usage is TRBV20-1 and J usage is TRBJ2-2; 10 bases agree with TRBD2. The J segment lost 5 bases and the V segment lost 2 bases, leaving 5 bases of the junction unmatched. From germline, CDR1 is DFQATT and CDR2 SNEGSKA (reference sequence). CDR3 length: 15 residues.

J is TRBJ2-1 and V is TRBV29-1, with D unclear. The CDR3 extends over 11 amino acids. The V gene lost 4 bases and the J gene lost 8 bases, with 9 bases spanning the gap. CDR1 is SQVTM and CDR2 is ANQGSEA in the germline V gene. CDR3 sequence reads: CSVVLAYEQFF. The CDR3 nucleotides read TGCAGCGTTGTCCTCGCGTATGAGCAGTTCTTC.

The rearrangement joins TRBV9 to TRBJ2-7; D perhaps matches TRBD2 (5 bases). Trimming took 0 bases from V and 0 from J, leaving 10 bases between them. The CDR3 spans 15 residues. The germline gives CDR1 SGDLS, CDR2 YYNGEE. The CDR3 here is CASSVDPGSSYEQYF. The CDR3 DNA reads TGTGCCAGCAGCGTAGATCCGGGGAGCTCCTACGAGCAGTACTTC. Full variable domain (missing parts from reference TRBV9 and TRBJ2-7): DSGVTQTPKHLITATGQRVTLRCSPRSGDLSVYWYQQSLDQGLQFLIQYYNGEERAKGNILERFSAQQFPDLHSELNLSSLELGDSALYFCASSVDPGSSYEQYFGPGTRLTVT.

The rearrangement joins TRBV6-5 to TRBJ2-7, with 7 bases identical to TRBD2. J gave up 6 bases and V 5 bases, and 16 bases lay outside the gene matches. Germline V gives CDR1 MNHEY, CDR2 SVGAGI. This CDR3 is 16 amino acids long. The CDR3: CASSMREPSGYGEQYF. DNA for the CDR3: TGTGCCAGCAGTATGCGGGAGCCTAGCGGATACGGCGAGCAGTACTTC.

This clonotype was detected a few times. Here the CDR3 DNA reads TGTGCCAGCAGTACGGGCCGGATGGCTTTCTTT. This gives the protein CASSTGRMAFF. V is TRBV27 and J is TRBJ1-1; D remains ambiguous. Trimming took 5 bases from V and 11 from J, leaving 12 bases between them. This CDR3 comprises 11 residues. CDR1 is MNHEY, CDR2 SMNVEV, per germline (reference sequence).

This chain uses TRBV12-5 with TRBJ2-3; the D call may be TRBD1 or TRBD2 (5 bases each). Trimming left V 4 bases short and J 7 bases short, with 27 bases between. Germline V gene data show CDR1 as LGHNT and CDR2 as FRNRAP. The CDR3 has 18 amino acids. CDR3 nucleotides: TGTGCTAGTGGTTCTCCGGCCCGGACCGGGGCCCTCCCAAATACGCAGTATTTT. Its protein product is CASGSPARTGALPNTQYF.

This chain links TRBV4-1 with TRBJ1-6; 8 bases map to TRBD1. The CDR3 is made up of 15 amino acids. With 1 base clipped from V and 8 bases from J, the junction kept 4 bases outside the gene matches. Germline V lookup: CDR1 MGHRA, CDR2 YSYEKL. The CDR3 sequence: CASSQGTGRHSPLHF. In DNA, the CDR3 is TGCGCCAGCAGCCAAGGGACAGGGAGGCATTCACCCCTCCACTTT.

The CDR3 is CASSLDGRTGWETQYF. The CDR3 DNA follows: TGTGCCAGCAGCTTAGACGGGAGGACAGGGTGGGAGACCCAGTACTTC. This chain joins TRBV11-2 and TRBJ2-5; D possibly corresponds to TRBD1 (8 bases). The CDR3 runs to 16 residues. Germline V gene data show CDR1 as SGHAT and CDR2 as FQNNGV. V was shortened by 0 bases and J by 5 bases, with 16 bases between the two germline ends.

The CDR3 sequence is CASSPQLEQFF. The DNA for the CDR3 is TGTGCCAGCAGCCCCCAATTGGAGCAGTTCTTC. This rearrangement joins TRBV7-9 to TRBJ2-1; D unclear. CDR1 is SEHNR and CDR2 is FQNEAQ in the germline V gene (reference sequence). The CDR3 contains 11 residues. Trimming removed 5 bases from V and 10 bases from J, with 9 bases in between.

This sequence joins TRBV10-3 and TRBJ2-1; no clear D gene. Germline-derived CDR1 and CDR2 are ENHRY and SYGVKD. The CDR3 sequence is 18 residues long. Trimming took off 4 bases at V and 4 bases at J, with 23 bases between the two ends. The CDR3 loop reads CAISAASLGVESYNEQFF. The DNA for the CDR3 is TGTGCCATCAGTGCGGCGAGCCTAGGAGTAGAATCGTACAATGAGCAGTTCTTC.

As DNA, the CDR3 is TGTGCCAGCTCAGTACCCGTCTCCTACAATGAGCAGTACTTC. Protein: CASSVPVSYNEQYF. V gene TRBV5-6 combines with J gene TRBJ2-1; D gene ambiguous. Near its end, the DNA agrees better with TRBJ2-7, so the J call may be wrong. CDR3 size: 14 residues. The germline V gene has CDR1 SGHDT and CDR2 YYEEEE.

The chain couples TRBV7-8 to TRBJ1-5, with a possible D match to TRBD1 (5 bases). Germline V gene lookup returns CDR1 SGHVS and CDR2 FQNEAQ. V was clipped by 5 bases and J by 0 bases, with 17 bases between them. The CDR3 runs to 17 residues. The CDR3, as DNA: TGTGCCAGCAGCCCACACCAGGGAAGCCCTAGCAATCAGCCCCAGCATTTT. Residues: CASSPHQGSPSNQPQHF.

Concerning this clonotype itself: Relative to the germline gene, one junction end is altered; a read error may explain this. The CDR3 here is CASSPLLGQGSNERFF. The CDR3 DNA follows: TGTGCCAGCAGTCCCCTCCTCGGACAGGGGAGTAATGAGCGGTTCTTC. The V gene is TRBV27, the J gene TRBJ2-1; TRBD1 matches at 9 bases. CDR1 is MNHEY, CDR2 SMNVEV, per germline (reference sequence). This CDR3 has 16 amino acids.

This CDR3 reads CSVNTGGSYNEQFF. CDR3 DNA: TGCAGCGTAAACACAGGGGGCTCCTACAATGAGCAGTTCTTC. V is TRBV29-1 and J is TRBJ2-1, with 8 bases lining up with TRBD1. This CDR3 has 14 residues. CDR1 and CDR2 from the germline V gene are SQVTM and ANQGSEA. The V and J ends lost 6 bases and 0 bases, in that order; junction bases with no gene match: 4.

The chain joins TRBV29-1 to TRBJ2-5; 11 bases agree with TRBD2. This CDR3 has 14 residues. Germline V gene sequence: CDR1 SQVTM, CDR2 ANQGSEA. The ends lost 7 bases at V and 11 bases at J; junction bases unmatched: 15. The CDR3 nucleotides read TGCAGCGCTATGACTAGCGGGATCTCTGATGAGCAGTACTTC. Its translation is CSAMTSGISDEQYF.

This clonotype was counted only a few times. For the CDR3, the DNA is TGCGCCAGCAGCTTGGCTCTGGGAGGGCCATCGGATACGCAGTATTTT. Translated, it gives CASSLALGGPSDTQYF. V is TRBV5-1 and J is TRBJ2-3; TRBD2 aligns across 7 bases. CDR3 length: 16 amino acids. CDR1 SGHRS and CDR2 YFSETQ come from the germline V gene. The V gene end was trimmed by 0 bases and the J gene end by 6 bases; junction bases not matched to a gene: 10.

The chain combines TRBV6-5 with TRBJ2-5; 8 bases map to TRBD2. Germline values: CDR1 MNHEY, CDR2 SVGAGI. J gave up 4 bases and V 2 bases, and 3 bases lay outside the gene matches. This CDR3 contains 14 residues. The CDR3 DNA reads TGTGCCAGCAGTTACACAGGGACTAGAGAGACCCAGTACTTC. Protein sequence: CASSYTGTRETQYF.

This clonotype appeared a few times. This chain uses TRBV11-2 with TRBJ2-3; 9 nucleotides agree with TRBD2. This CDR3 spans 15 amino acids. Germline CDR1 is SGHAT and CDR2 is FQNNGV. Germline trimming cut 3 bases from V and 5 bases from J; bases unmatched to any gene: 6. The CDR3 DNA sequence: TGTGCCAGCAGCTTCGGACTAGCGAGCGGAGATACGCAGTATTTT. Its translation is CASSFGLASGDTQYF.

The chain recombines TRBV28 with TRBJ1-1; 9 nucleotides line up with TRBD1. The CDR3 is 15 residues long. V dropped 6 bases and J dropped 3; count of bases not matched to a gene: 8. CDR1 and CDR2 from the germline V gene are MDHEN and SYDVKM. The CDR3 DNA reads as TGTGCCAGCAGAACGGGACAGGGAGGGGACACTGAAGCTTTCTTT. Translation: CASRTGQGGDTEAFF.

The CDR3 loop is CASSPYRGSYNEQFF. The CDR3 region has the DNA TGTGCCAGCTCACCATACAGGGGCTCCTACAATGAGCAGTTCTTC. The chain recombines TRBV18 with TRBJ2-1, with TRBD1 matching over 7 bases. The CDR3 covers 15 residues. Germline CDR1 and CDR2: KGHSH and LQKENI. V trimming: 2 bases; J trimming: 0 bases; junction bases outside the gene matches: 1.

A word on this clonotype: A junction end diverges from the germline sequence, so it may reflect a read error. The CDR3 loop is CASRAGGVNEQVF. The CDR3 DNA sequence: TGTGCCAGCAGAGCGGGAGGGGTCAATGAGCAGGTCTTC. This chain joins TRBV12-3 or TRBV12-4 and TRBJ2-1, with 10 bases matching TRBD2. The CDR3 runs 13 residues.